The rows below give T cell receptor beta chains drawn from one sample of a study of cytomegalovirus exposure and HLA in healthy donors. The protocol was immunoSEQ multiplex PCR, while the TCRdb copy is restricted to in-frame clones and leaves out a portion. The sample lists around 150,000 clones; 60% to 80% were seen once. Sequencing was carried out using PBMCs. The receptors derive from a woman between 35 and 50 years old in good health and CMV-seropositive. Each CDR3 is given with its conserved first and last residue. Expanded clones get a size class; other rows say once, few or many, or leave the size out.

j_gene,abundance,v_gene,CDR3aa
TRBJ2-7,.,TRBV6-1,CASTGINYEQYF
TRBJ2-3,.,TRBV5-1,CASSLGLAVRSTDTQYF
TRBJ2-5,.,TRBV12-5,CASGSEVGGAQYF
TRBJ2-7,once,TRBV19,CASSGQQGATDYEQYF
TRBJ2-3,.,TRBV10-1,CASSESVGAPDTQYF
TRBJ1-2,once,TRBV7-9,CSSTQSFLDRHYGYTF
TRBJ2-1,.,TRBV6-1,CASSDGSGRAEEQFF
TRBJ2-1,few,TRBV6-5,CASSSWSVKANGEQFF
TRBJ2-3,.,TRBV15,CATSRGSGSTDTQYF
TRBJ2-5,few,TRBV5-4,CASSSQQETQYF
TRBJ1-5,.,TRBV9,CASSGGEDNQPQHF
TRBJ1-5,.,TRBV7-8,CASSHPGGHQPQHF
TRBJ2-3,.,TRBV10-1,CASSATLTSSPVQDTQYF
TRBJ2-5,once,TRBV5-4,CASRPWEVETQYF
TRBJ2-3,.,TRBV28,CASSQGTSTDTQYF
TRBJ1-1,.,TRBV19,CASILNTEAFF
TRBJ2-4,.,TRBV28,CASSPPRGPGVLAKNIQYF
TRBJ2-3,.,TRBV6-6,CASSYIEGGDTQYF
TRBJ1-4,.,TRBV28,CASSSGGIPNEKLFF
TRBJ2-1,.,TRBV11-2,CASRRDSFYNEQFF
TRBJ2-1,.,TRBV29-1,CSVEEISGRPLGNEQFF
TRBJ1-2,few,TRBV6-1,CASSADRVYGYTF
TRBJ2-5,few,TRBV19,CASRLQGLLQETQYF
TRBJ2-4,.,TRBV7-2,CASSQGQAAINIQYF
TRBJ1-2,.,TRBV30,CAWSPTGANYGYTF
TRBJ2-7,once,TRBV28,CASSLAGASYEQYF
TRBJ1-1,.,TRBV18,CASSRDSLTEAFF
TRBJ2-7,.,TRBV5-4,CASSFGGSGDYEQYF
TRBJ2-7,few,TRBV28,CASSLSMMTYEQYF
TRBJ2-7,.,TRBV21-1,CASSKARGSYEQYF
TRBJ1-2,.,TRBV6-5,CASSLRGPGYGYTF
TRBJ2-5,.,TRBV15,CATSSRRGETQYF
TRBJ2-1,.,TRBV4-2,CASSQDRGFNEQFF
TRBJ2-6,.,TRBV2,CASSDNRVGANVLTF
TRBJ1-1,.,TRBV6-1,CASRAGGPVNTEAFF
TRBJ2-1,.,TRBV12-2,CASRLGTGGWRVNEQFF
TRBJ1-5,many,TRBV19,CASSIYTGYSNQPQHF
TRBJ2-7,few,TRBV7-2,CASSLHSSYEQYF
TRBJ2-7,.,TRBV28,CASRRPRGGVEQYF
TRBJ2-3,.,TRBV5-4,CASEPQQGGWDSTDTQYF
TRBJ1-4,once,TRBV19,CASTFGLGGLFF
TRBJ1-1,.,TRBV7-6,CASSFGAGRNTEASF
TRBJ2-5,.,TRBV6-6,CASGTSGQETQYF
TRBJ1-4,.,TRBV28,CASSSPGTGGGNNEKLFF
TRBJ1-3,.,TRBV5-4,CASSLGAMGLGNTIYF
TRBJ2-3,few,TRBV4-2,CASSQVAGSTDTQYF